This TCR beta chain was obtained from a study of cytomegalovirus exposure and HLA in healthy donors. Comment on this clone: Its antigen remains unidentified.

Primers for the PCR totalled 60 Vbeta and 13 Jbeta. Some clones are missing from TCRdb's copy, which holds only in-frame ones; the method was immunoSEQ multiplex PCR. The sample records over 150,000 clones, 75% to 85% being singletons. Healthy people donating bone marrow made up the donors. Regarding the study as a whole: Specific recognition of CMV antigens was confirmed in vitro for three chains (all CMV-associated).

Specimen: PBMCs. The source of this sequence is a woman in her 30s in good health and CMV-seropositive.

The CDR3 DNA follows: TGCAGTGCTAGAGGGGGAGTGGGGGCTTTCTTT. Translating it yields CSARGGVGAFF. This chain links TRBV20-1 with TRBJ1-1; D is unresolved. CDR1 and CDR2 (germline): DFQATT, SNEGSKA (reference sequence). Trimming cost V 1 base and J 11 bases, with 11 bases left between them. The CDR3 length is 11 residues.